Below, 22 T cell receptor beta chains from the same sample are listed, as sequenced in a study of CD8 T cells in Susac syndrome. Random-hexamer reverse transcription was applied to roughly 0.5 to 1 ug RNA. One entry per CDR3 protein results from TCRdb running MiXCR on the immunoSEQ multiplex PCR reads. The sample has around 200,000 distinct CDR3 sequences; 85% to 95% are singletons. The sample consisted of CD4+ T cells from PBMCs. These TCRs come from a human donor in good health.

The rearrangement joins TRBV29-1 to TRBJ2-1; D ambiguous. This CDR3 is built from 12 residues. Germline V gene sequence: CDR1 SQVTM, CDR2 ANQGSEA. V lost 0 bases and J lost 6, with 6 bases in between. The DNA of the CDR3 is TGCAGCGTTGAAGATGGATCCAATGAGCAGTTCTTC. Protein product: CSVEDGSNEQFF.

The gene calls are TRBV27 and TRBJ1-5, with D perhaps TRBD1 (5 bases). Trimming removed 6 bases from V and 0 bases from J, with 12 bases in between. The CDR3 is 15 amino acids. CDR1 is MNHEY and CDR2 is SMNVEV in the germline V gene (reference sequence). As DNA, the CDR3 is TGTGCCAGCAGCTTGAGGGACGGTAGCAATCAGCCCCAGCATTTT. It encodes CASSLRDGSNQPQHF.

This chain links TRBV15 with TRBJ1-4; tentatively, D is TRBD1 (6 bases). Germline V gene lookup returns CDR1 LNHNV and CDR2 YYDKDF (reference sequence). The length of the CDR3 is 15 residues. The V end lost 0 bases, the J end lost 7 bases, and 12 bases lay between the germline ends. The CDR3 region has the DNA TGTGCCACCAGCAGAGAAGGGGGACCGGTTGAAAAACTGTTTTTT. Translated, it gives CATSREGGPVEKLFF.

J is TRBJ2-7 and V is TRBV28, with TRBD1 matching over 7 bases. Germline CDR1 MDHEN, CDR2 SYDVKM. The CDR3 extends over 14 amino acids. V gave up 6 bases and J gave up 0 bases; unmatched junction bases: 5. This CDR3 is CASREQGTSYEQYF. The CDR3 DNA sequence: TGTGCCAGCAGAGAACAGGGGACCTCCTACGAGCAGTACTTC.

This clonotype has just one count. The chain employs TRBV6-2 or TRBV6-3 and TRBJ2-7; no clear D. Germline lookup yields CDR1 MNHEY and CDR2 SVGEGT. The CDR3 length is 14 residues. V lost 2 bases and J lost 2, with 10 bases in between. CDR3 in amino acids: CASSYAGLAYEQYV. CDR3 nucleotides: TGTGCCAGCAGTTACGCTGGGCTAGCCTACGAGCAGTACGTC.

The CDR3 loop is CASSWTGSSGEQYF. DNA for the CDR3: TGTGCCAGCAGCTGGACAGGGTCGTCGGGCGAGCAGTACTTC. The rearrangement links TRBV7-9 to TRBJ2-7, with 8 bases fitting TRBD1. Germline trimming cut 4 bases from V and 6 bases from J; bases unmatched to any gene: 8. Per germline, CDR1 SEHNR and CDR2 FQNEAQ (reference sequence). The CDR3 contains 14 residues.

The V and J genes are TRBV11-2 and TRBJ2-1, with D possibly TRBD1 on 6 matching bases. Looked up from germline, CDR1 is SGHAT and CDR2 is FQNNGV. The CDR3 loop spans 14 amino acids. V was pared by 2 bases and J by 4 bases, with 9 bases between. The CDR3 DNA is TGTGCCAGCAGCTTAACAGGGATTTACAATGAGCAGTTCTTC. Encoded protein: CASSLTGIYNEQFF.

In this sample, this clonotype turned up once. In DNA, the CDR3 is TGTGCCAGCAGTTTTACAAACAGGGGGAACACTGAAGCTTTCTTT. Translated, it gives CASSFTNRGNTEAFF. The V and J genes are TRBV12-3 or TRBV12-4 and TRBJ1-1, with 7 bases lining up with TRBD1. CDR3 length: 15 residues. With V trimmed by 3 bases and J by 1 base, 5 bases remained unmatched.

CDR3 residues: CASSDTGTGMRETQYF. The CDR3 DNA sequence: TGTGCCAGCAGTGACACGGGGACAGGGATGAGGGAGACCCAGTACTTC. The rearrangement uses TRBV6-1 and TRBJ2-5; the match to TRBD1 covers 9 bases. This CDR3 contains 16 residues. V lost 3 bases to trimming and J lost 5 bases; unmatched junction nucleotides: 10. Germline CDR1 is MNHNS and CDR2 is SASEGT.

This chain joins TRBV6-5 and TRBJ1-6; maybe TRBD1 (6 bases). V was clipped by 0 bases and J by 5 bases, with 14 bases between them. This CDR3 region has 17 residues. Per germline, CDR1 MNHEY and CDR2 SVGAGI. CDR3 region: CASSYSTFGQNNSPLHF. The CDR3 coding sequence is TGTGCCAGCAGTTACTCGACCTTTGGACAGAATAATTCACCCCTCCACTTT.

This rearrangement joins TRBV20-1 to TRBJ2-7; 8 nucleotides align to TRBD1. J gave up 5 bases and V 5 bases, and 5 bases lay outside the gene matches. This CDR3 is 12 amino acids long. Looked up from germline, CDR1 is DFQATT and CDR2 is SNEGSKA (reference sequence). CDR3 loop: CSAAQGANEQYV. The CDR3 nucleotides are TGCAGTGCTGCTCAGGGGGCCAACGAGCAGTACGTC.

The genes are TRBV12-3 or TRBV12-4 and TRBJ2-2; the match to TRBD1 covers 11 bases. The ends lost 6 bases at V and 4 bases at J; junction bases unmatched: 7. The CDR3 runs 16 residues. As DNA, the CDR3 is TGTGCCAGCAGCGGACAGGGGGCGCGCGGCACCGGGGAGCTGTTTTTT. It encodes CASSGQGARGTGELFF.

This chain links TRBV6-2 or TRBV6-3 with TRBJ2-6; D not certain. CDR1 is MNHEY, CDR2 SVGEGT, per germline. Trimming took off 9 bases at V and 0 bases at J, with 6 bases between the two ends. The CDR3 sequence is 13 residues long. CDR3 in amino acids: CASRPSGANVLTF. As DNA, the CDR3 is TGTGCCAGTCGACCCTCTGGGGCCAACGTCCTGACTTTC.

J is TRBJ1-2 and V is TRBV29-1, with D possibly being TRBD1 (6 bases). This CDR3 contains 12 residues. Trimming removed 6 bases from V and 4 bases from J, with 12 bases in between. Looked up from germline, CDR1 is SQVTM and CDR2 is ANQGSEA. The CDR3 spells CSVSGALYGYTF. The CDR3 DNA reads TGCAGCGTCTCGGGGGCCCTCTATGGCTACACCTTC.

CDR3 in amino acids: CASSLTGSIEQFF. CDR3 DNA sequence: TGTGCCAGCAGCTTGACAGGGAGTATTGAGCAGTTCTTC. This chain uses TRBV11-3 with TRBJ2-1, with TRBD1 matching 7 bases. Trimming at V came to 3 bases and at J to 9 bases, leaving 5 bases not matched to a gene. Per the germline V gene, CDR1 is SGHNT and CDR2 is YENEEA. The CDR3 is 13 residues long.

This sequence joins TRBV5-1 and TRBJ1-1; D is possibly TRBD1 (6 bases). Germline loops: CDR1 SGHRS, CDR2 YFSETQ. This CDR3 has 14 amino acids. V lost 2 bases and J lost 3, with 11 bases in between. CDR3 sequence reads: CASSLTGAHTEAFF. CDR3 coding DNA: TGCGCCAGCAGCTTAACGGGGGCTCACACTGAAGCTTTCTTT.

The rearrangement links TRBV24-1 to TRBJ1-4; no clear D. The CDR3 has 12 residues. With 5 bases removed from V and 4 bases from J, the gap between germline ends came to 4 bases. Germline V lookup: CDR1 KGHDR, CDR2 SFDVKD. The CDR3 coding sequence is TGTGCCACCAGTGGTGATAATGAAAAACTGTTTTTT. Translating it yields CATSGDNEKLFF.

The rearrangement uses TRBV4-1 and TRBJ1-2; the D is unclear. This CDR3 spans 14 amino acids. Germline V gene data show CDR1 as MGHRA and CDR2 as YSYEKL. V was cut by 2 bases and J by 1 base, with 8 bases left in between. The CDR3 loop reads CASSQWTHNYGYTF. CDR3 in DNA: TGCGCCAGCAGCCAATGGACGCATAACTATGGCTACACCTTC.

This clonotype was detected only once. The gene calls are TRBV23-1 and TRBJ2-7; D ambiguous. TRBV23-1 is marked as an open reading frame, function uncertain. V was shortened by 6 bases and J by 0 bases, with 3 bases between the two germline ends. This CDR3 has 11 residues. The CDR3 sequence is CASRSSYEQYV. CDR3 coding DNA: TGCGCCAGCAGGAGCTCCTACGAGCAGTACGTC.

V and J are TRBV7-9 and TRBJ2-1, with TRBD2 matching 9 bases. Germline CDR1 SEHNR, CDR2 FQNEAQ (reference sequence). This CDR3 is built from 12 residues. V trimming: 6 bases; J trimming: 14 bases; junction bases outside the gene matches: 8. In nucleotides, the CDR3 is TGTGCCAGCAGGGTAGCGGGAGAACCGGAGTTCTTC. It is translated as CASRVAGEPEFF.

The V and J genes are TRBV29-1 and TRBJ2-5, with TRBD2 matching over 8 bases. CDR3 length equals 13 residues. Germline V gene data show CDR1 as SQVTM and CDR2 as ANQGSEA. Trimming cost V 4 bases and J 7 bases; bases outside gene matches: 8. The CDR3 protein is CSVVFGGGGTQYF. The CDR3 region has the DNA TGCAGCGTTGTTTTCGGGGGGGGAGGGACCCAGTACTTC.

The chain couples TRBV7-9 to TRBJ1-1; D remains unclear. The V and J ends lost 1 base and 0 bases respectively, with 15 bases between them. The V gene's germline CDR1 is SEHNR and CDR2 FQNEAQ (reference sequence). The CDR3 consists of 17 residues. CDR3 in amino acids: CASSLVRPDGLNTEAFF. The CDR3 region has the DNA TGTGCCAGCAGCTTAGTCCGACCTGACGGCCTGAACACTGAAGCTTTCTTT.